The 15 T cell receptor beta chains reported below all come from one sample, sequenced in a study of blood T cells in healthy people across ages. It was with a sample-barcoded 5' primer and a J-beta primer mix that a second PCR of roughly 6 to 12 cycles was run. Using its own MiXCR run on the 5' RACE reads, TCRdb lists one record per CDR3 protein. The sample carries approximately 700,000 distinct CDR3 sequences, about a third recorded once. The sequenced sample was blood. The receptors here all came from a woman of 80 years or more in good health.

This clonotype was counted ten times or more. The chain joins TRBV20-1 to TRBJ2-7, with a tentative D call TRBD1 (5 bases). The V and J ends lost 3 bases and 3 bases respectively, with 15 bases between them. The germline gives CDR1 DFQATT, CDR2 SNEGSKA (reference sequence). This CDR3 spans 14 amino acids. The CDR3 DNA follows: TGCAGTGCTAGCTCACTCGACAGACACTACGAGCAGTACTTC. This encodes CSASSLDRHYEQYF.

This clonotype was picked up many times. The rearrangement uses TRBV19 and TRBJ2-1; D might be TRBD1 or TRBD2, each matching 5 bases. From germline, CDR1 is LNHDA and CDR2 SQIVND (reference sequence). Trimming removed 6 bases at V and 9 bases at J, with 15 bases between. This CDR3 has 13 residues. The DNA of the CDR3 is TGTGCCAGTAGCGGGACCACCAGGGCTGAGCAGTTCTTC. This sequence encodes CASSGTTRAEQFF.

CDR3: CSARDLSGPSSYEQYF. CDR3 bases: TGCAGTGCTAGAGATCTAAGCGGCCCCAGCTCCTACGAGCAGTACTTC. This chain links TRBV20-1 with TRBJ2-7; D possibly corresponds to TRBD2 (5 bases). The CDR3 sequence is 16 residues long. V gave up 0 bases and J gave up 0 bases, with 15 bases separating them. In germline, CDR1 is DFQATT, CDR2 SNEGSKA (reference sequence).

In the case of this clonotype: The conserved closing phenylalanine or tryptophan is absent in this CDR3, likely reflecting a read error. No DNA is shown, since the ends of the CDR3 on it are uncertain; the CDR3 is the one TCRdb lists. The J gene is TRBJ1-6, the V gene TRBV20-1; the table gives TRBD1 as D, unverified against the DNA. Inclusive of both ends, the CDR3 amounts to 13 amino acids. CDR1 is DFQATT and CDR2 is SNEGSKA in the germline V gene (reference sequence). CDR3 region: CSDSDGAGSPPQV.

This clonotype was counted once. The chain links TRBV14 to TRBJ2-7; 11 nucleotides align to TRBD1. The J call may not be correct, given that the DNA end is closer to TRBJ2-5. The CDR3 consists of 15 residues. CDR1 is SGHDN, CDR2 FVKESK, per germline. CDR3 coding DNA: TGTGCCAGCAGCCAACGGACAGGGGGCGCAGAGACCCAGTACTTC. Encoded protein: CASSQRTGGAETQYF.

This clonotype was observed at least ten times. The chain joins TRBV7-2 to TRBJ1-6; 9 bases are a match to TRBD1. The CDR3 spans 16 residues. Germline assignment: CDR1 SGHTA and CDR2 FQGNSA. The J segment lost 6 bases and the V segment lost 5 bases, leaving 8 bases of the junction unmatched. CDR3 loop: CASSPRQGVANSPLHF. For the CDR3, the DNA is TGTGCCAGCAGCCCCCGACAGGGGGTCGCTAATTCACCCCTCCACTTT.

This clonotype was seen at least ten times. This rearrangement joins TRBV4-3 to TRBJ2-3; D possibly matches TRBD1 or TRBD2 (6 bases each). The V end was cut by 0 bases, the J end by 3 bases, with 10 bases between. The CDR3 is made up of 15 amino acids. The germline gives CDR1 LGHNA, CDR2 YSLEER. As DNA, the CDR3 is TGCGCCAGCAGCCAAGAGGGGGGCCTTACAGATACGCAGTATTTT. It codes for CASSQEGGLTDTQYF.

This clonotype has more than one count but fewer than ten. A much larger clone differs from this one at a single base, so this may be a read error. The CDR3 DNA follows: TGCGCCAGCAGCTGGACAAGGGGTGACTATGGCTACACCTTC. Protein product: CASSWTRGDYGYTF. The chain joins TRBV5-1 to TRBJ1-2; perhaps TRBD1 as D (5 bases). CDR3 length equals 14 residues. The V and J ends lost 3 bases and 3 bases respectively, with 12 bases between them. The germline V gene has CDR1 SGHRS and CDR2 YFSETQ.

The rearrangement joins TRBV12-3 or TRBV12-4 to TRBJ1-5; no clear D gene. This CDR3 spans 12 amino acids. With 3 bases removed from V and 9 bases from J, the gap between germline ends came to 9 bases. The CDR3 bases are TGTGCCAGCAGTTTTGAGCCTGGGCCCCAGCATTTT. Translation gives CASSFEPGPQHF.

A word on this clonotype: A read error may be the cause here, since a much bigger clone is one base away. The chain is built from TRBV7-2 and TRBJ2-7, with D possibly called TRBD1 or TRBD2 (6 bases each). Germline loops: CDR1 SGHTA, CDR2 FQGNSA. This CDR3 region has 15 residues. The ends were cut back, 1 base at V and 7 bases at J, with 17 bases in the middle. CDR3 sequence reads: CASSLDVWGANEQYF. DNA of the CDR3: TGTGCCAGCAGCTTAGACGTATGGGGGGCCAATGAGCAGTACTTC. The whole variable domain, remainder taken from reference TRBV7-2 and TRBJ2-7, is GAGVSQSPSNKVTEKGKDVELRCDPISGHTALYWYRQSLGQGLEFLIYFQGNSAPDKSGLPSDRFSAERTGGSVSTLTIQRTQQEDSAVYLCASSLDVWGANEQYFGPGTRLTVT.

V is TRBV7-9 and J is TRBJ2-1, with TRBD1 matching over 9 bases. The DNA matches TRBJ2-7 better at its end, which makes the J call doubtful. In germline, CDR1 is SEHNR, CDR2 FQNEAQ (reference sequence). The length of the CDR3 is 19 residues. CDR3 coding DNA: TGTGCCAGCAGCTTAGCCTCGGTGACCGGGACAGGGACCTACAATGAGCAGTACTTC. It codes for CASSLASVTGTGTYNEQYF.

This clonotype has a count of ten or more. V and J are TRBV9 and TRBJ1-2, with TRBD1 as a possible D gene (6 bases). Between the trimmed V and J ends, which lost 0 bases and 5 bases, there was a span of 14 bases. The CDR3 spans 15 residues. CDR1 and CDR2 (germline): SGDLS, YYNGEE. CDR3: CASSVDGGALYGYTF. The CDR3 DNA reads as TGTGCCAGCAGCGTAGATGGGGGCGCATTATATGGCTACACCTTC.

This clonotype came up many times. The rearrangement joins TRBV7-2 to TRBJ1-5; TRBD1 might be the D (6 bases). The CDR3 is 15 amino acids. Germline CDR1 and CDR2: SGHTA and FQGNSA. Trimming took off 1 base at V and 7 bases at J, with 14 bases between the two ends. CDR3 region: CASSLELGGRQPQHF. The CDR3 coding sequence is TGTGCCAGCAGCTTAGAGTTGGGGGGGCGGCAGCCCCAGCATTTT.

The chain combines TRBV28 with TRBJ1-1; no firm D call. The V gene lost 7 bases and the J gene lost 2 bases, with 14 bases spanning the gap. Germline V CDR1 and CDR2: MDHEN, SYDVKM. The CDR3 is made up of 14 amino acids. CDR3 in DNA: TGTGCCAGCACTGAATCCGGGTACAACACTGAAGCTTTCTTT. Encoded protein: CASTESGYNTEAFF.

This clonotype was detected ten times or more. The chain has TRBV7-9 and TRBJ2-5; perhaps D is TRBD1 or TRBD2 (5 bases each). With 5 bases removed from V and 2 bases from J, the gap between germline ends came to 27 bases. The germline V gene encodes CDR1 SEHNR and CDR2 FQNEAQ (reference sequence). The length of the CDR3 is 19 residues. The CDR3, as DNA: TGTGCCAGCAGCCTCCCGTCGCGAGGGGCCCAAGACGGGCAAGAGACCCAGTACTTC. Its protein product is CASSLPSRGAQDGQETQYF.